Below are 23 T cell receptor beta chains sequenced from a single sample in a study of OX40 agonist ivuxolimab in advanced cancers. Using immunoSEQ multiplex PCR, the repertoire was profiled, and TCRdb retains in-frame clones only, with some absent. Among 65,000 to 85,000 clones listed, less than 85% were seen once. Sequencing used CD4+ or CD8+ T cells sorted from blood, obtained in a trial of the OX40 agonist ivuxolimab. Source of these receptors: an adult with an advanced solid tumor such as melanoma, head and neck, liver or kidney cancer.

V usage is TRBV4-2 and J usage is TRBJ1-5; D may be TRBD1 (5 bases). Germline values: CDR1 LGHNA, CDR2 YNFKEQ. Between the trimmed V and J ends, which lost 6 bases and 2 bases, there was a span of 11 bases. CDR3 size: 14 residues. CDR3 region: CASSSGDGNQPQHF. CDR3 DNA sequence: TGTGCCAGCAGTTCTGGGGACGGCAATCAGCCCCAGCATTTT.

The chain carries TRBV2 and TRBJ2-1; D remains ambiguous. CDR1 and CDR2 from the germline V gene are SNHLY and FYNNEI. This CDR3 comprises 11 residues. V lost 4 bases and J lost 5, with 3 bases in between. Here the CDR3 reads CASSVHNEQFF. DNA of the CDR3: TGTGCCAGCAGTGTCCACAATGAGCAGTTCTTC.

The genes are TRBV15 and TRBJ2-5; D gene unclear. This CDR3 spans 13 amino acids. CDR1 and CDR2 (germline): LNHNV, YYDKDF (reference sequence). V dropped 1 base and J dropped 4 bases, with 7 bases sitting between them. Written as DNA, the CDR3 is TGTGCCACCAGCAGAGTTTCAAGAGAGACCCAGTACTTC. It specifies CATSRVSRETQYF.

The chain employs TRBV19 and TRBJ2-5; tentatively, D is TRBD1 or TRBD2 (5 bases each). This CDR3 comprises 13 residues. CDR1 is LNHDA and CDR2 is SQIVND in the germline V gene (reference sequence). V lost 3 bases to trimming and J lost 0 bases, with 5 bases between them. The CDR3 DNA follows: TGTGCCAGTAGTATGGGACACCAAGAGACCCAGTACTTC. Encoded protein: CASSMGHQETQYF.

The chain combines TRBV9 with TRBJ1-2; a possible D gene is TRBD1 (6 bases). Trimming took off 2 bases at V and 1 base at J, with 9 bases between the two ends. Germline V gives CDR1 SGDLS, CDR2 YYNGEE. The CDR3 sequence is 14 residues long. The CDR3 is CASSVGDNNYGYTF. The CDR3 coding sequence is TGTGCCAGCAGCGTTGGGGACAATAACTATGGCTACACCTTC.

V usage is TRBV7-3 and J usage is TRBJ2-1, with 13 bases fitting TRBD2. CDR3 length: 15 residues. V lost 8 bases, J lost 2 bases, and 3 bases stayed unmatched. CDR1 is SGHTA, CDR2 FQGTGA, per germline. In nucleotides, the CDR3 is TGTGCCAGCGGACTAGCGGGAGCTGCCTACAATGAGCAGTTCTTC. Encoded protein: CASGLAGAAYNEQFF.

The rearrangement joins TRBV30 to TRBJ1-5; TRBD1 is a possible D gene (6 bases). The CDR3 is 13 residues long. The germline V gene has CDR1 GTSNPN and CDR2 SVGIG (reference sequence). Between the trimmed V and J ends, which lost 5 bases and 5 bases, there was a span of 13 bases. CDR3 coding DNA: TGTGCCTGGGAGGGGGGCGCGGATCAGCCCCAGCATTTT. Protein sequence: CAWEGGADQPQHF.

The chain employs TRBV5-6 and TRBJ1-1; D is unclear. This CDR3 is built from 13 residues. V lost 4 bases to trimming and J lost 0 bases, with 7 bases between them. Germline CDR1 reads SGHDT; CDR2 reads YYEEEE. Written as DNA, the CDR3 is TGTGCCAGCAGCCCCGGGGTGAACACTGAAGCTTTCTTT. Its protein is CASSPGVNTEAFF.

The CDR3 loop reads CASSESTHGLPQHF. Here the CDR3 DNA reads TGTGCCAGCAGTGAATCAACTCACGGGTTGCCCCAGCATTTT. This sequence joins TRBV6-5 and TRBJ1-5; no reliable D call. The V and J ends lost 5 bases and 9 bases respectively, with 17 bases between them. The CDR3 is 14 residues long. The germline CDR1 and CDR2 sequences are MNHEY and SVGAGI.

Points on this clone: In the same sample, other DNA sequences code for this CDR3. The rearrangement uses TRBV27 and TRBJ1-4; TRBD1 matches 8 bases. Germline-derived CDR1 and CDR2 are MNHEY and SMNVEV (reference sequence). J was trimmed by 4 bases and V by 3 bases; bases with no gene match: 4. There are 15 residues in the CDR3. This CDR3 reads CASSLTGAFNEKLFF. CDR3 sequence (DNA): TGTGCCAGCAGTTTGACAGGGGCGTTTAATGAAAAACTGTTTTTT.

V is TRBV19 and J is TRBJ1-2, with 8 bases that match TRBD1. Trimming at V came to 3 bases and at J to 9 bases, leaving 6 bases not matched to a gene. The V gene's germline CDR1 is LNHDA and CDR2 SQIVND (reference sequence). The length of the CDR3 is 13 residues. The CDR3 is CASSIAGGASYTF. CDR3 sequence (DNA): TGTGCCAGTAGTATTGCAGGGGGCGCAAGCTACACCTTC. Drawing the rest from reference TRBV19 and TRBJ1-2, the complete variable domain is DGGITQSPKYLFRKEGQNVTLSCEQNLNHDAMYWYRQDPGQGLRLIYYSQIVNDFQKGDIAEGYSVSREKKESFPLTVTSAQKNPTAFYLCASSIAGGASYTFGSGTRLTVV.

V gene TRBV2 combines with J gene TRBJ1-1; perhaps TRBD1 as D (6 bases). There are 16 residues in the CDR3. The germline V gene encodes CDR1 SNHLY and CDR2 FYNNEI. V was shortened by 6 bases and J by 5 bases, with 22 bases between the two germline ends. CDR3 region: CASSQGGALSKTEAFF. The DNA for the CDR3 is TGTGCCAGCAGCCAAGGGGGGGCCCTAAGTAAGACTGAAGCTTTCTTT.

A single count supports this clone. The V gene is TRBV18, the J gene TRBJ1-2; possible D gene TRBD1, 6 bases. Germline CDR1 and CDR2: KGHSH and LQKENI. V lost 3 bases and J 2 bases, leaving 10 bases between the germline ends. This CDR3 has 14 residues. The CDR3 protein is CASSPPGANYGYTF. The DNA of the CDR3 is TGTGCCAGCTCACCCCCAGGGGCCAACTATGGCTACACCTTC.

This chain links TRBV9 with TRBJ2-1, with 10 bases identical to TRBD2. V gave up 4 bases and J gave up 3 bases; unmatched junction bases: 19. Germline-derived CDR1 and CDR2 are SGDLS and YYNGEE. CDR3 size: 20 residues. This CDR3 is CASSPGRRRLAGEGYNEQFF. The DNA for the CDR3 is TGTGCCAGCAGCCCGGGTCGGCGTAGACTAGCGGGCGAAGGCTACAATGAGCAGTTCTTC.

The gene calls are TRBV30 and TRBJ1-6; D gene unclear. Germline V gene data show CDR1 as GTSNPN and CDR2 as SVGIG (reference sequence). This CDR3 has 16 amino acids. Trimming removed 0 bases from V and 5 bases from J, with 14 bases in between. The CDR3 loop reads CAWSVLGGNDNSPLHF. CDR3 DNA sequence: TGTGCCTGGAGTGTACTGGGAGGGAACGATAATTCACCCCTCCACTTT.

The chain recombines TRBV7-2 with TRBJ2-4; the match to TRBD1 covers 8 bases. The V gene end was trimmed by 4 bases and the J gene end by 6 bases; junction bases not matched to a gene: 5. This CDR3 is 14 amino acids long. CDR1 is SGHTA and CDR2 is FQGNSA in the germline V gene. CDR3 protein: CASSSGQGPNIQYF. Written as DNA, the CDR3 is TGTGCCAGCAGCTCCGGACAGGGTCCAAACATTCAGTACTTC.

V is TRBV19 and J is TRBJ1-1; the match to TRBD1 covers 8 bases. The CDR3 is 15 amino acids. The junction had 6 bases not matched to a gene; V was cut back by 5 bases and J by 1 base. The germline gives CDR1 LNHDA, CDR2 SQIVND (reference sequence). The CDR3 coding sequence is TGTGCCAGTAGTCCAGGTGACAGGGGGAACACTGAAGCTTTCTTT. Protein product: CASSPGDRGNTEAFF. The whole variable domain, filled in from reference TRBV19 and TRBJ1-1, reads DGGITQSPKYLFRKEGQNVTLSCEQNLNHDAMYWYRQDPGQGLRLIYYSQIVNDFQKGDIAEGYSVSREKKESFPLTVTSAQKNPTAFYLCASSPGDRGNTEAFFGQGTRLTVV.

The rearrangement joins TRBV11-2 to TRBJ2-6; 10 positions match TRBD1. Germline assignment: CDR1 SGHAT and CDR2 FQNNGV. Trimming took 4 bases from V and 4 from J; bases not matched to a gene: 4. CDR3 length equals 16 residues. This CDR3 reads CASSSDRGLGANVLTF. The CDR3 bases are TGTGCCAGCAGCTCCGACAGGGGGCTAGGGGCCAACGTCCTGACTTTC.

The chain has TRBV7-3 and TRBJ2-2; D possibly corresponds to TRBD1 (5 bases). The CDR3 has 11 residues. Deletions cut 9 bases from V and 5 bases from J, with 7 bases between. CDR1 and CDR2 (germline): SGHTA, FQGTGA. For the CDR3, the DNA is TGTGCCAGTAAGGGGACCGGGGAGCTGTTTTTT. It translates to CASKGTGELFF.

The rearrangement uses TRBV11-3 and TRBJ2-2, with no clear D. The CDR3 is 12 residues long. V was trimmed by 7 bases and J by 5 bases, leaving 8 bases between them. Germline V lookup: CDR1 SGHNT, CDR2 YENEEA. CDR3 in amino acids: CASTLRTGELFF. The CDR3 DNA follows: TGTGCCAGCACCCTTCGTACCGGGGAGCTGTTTTTT. Looking up the rest from reference TRBV11-3 and TRBJ2-2 gives the full variable domain: EAGVVQSPRYKIIEKKQPVAFWCNPISGHNTLYWYLQNLGQGPELLIRYENEEAVDDSQLPKDRFSAERLKGVDSTLKIQPAELGDSAVYLCASTLRTGELFFGEGSRLTVL.

The J gene is TRBJ2-5, the V gene TRBV7-3; TRBD2 aligns across 14 bases. In germline, CDR1 is SGHTA, CDR2 FQGTGA. CDR3 length: 16 amino acids. V gave up 5 bases and J gave up 3 bases; unmatched junction bases: 5. CDR3 sequence (DNA): TGTGCCAGCAGCCTCGCGGGACTAGCGGGAGAAGAGACCCAGTACTTC. Protein: CASSLAGLAGEETQYF. Supplemented by reference TRBV7-3 and TRBJ2-5, the full variable domain reads GAGVSQTPSNKVTEKGKYVELRCDPISGHTALYWYRQSLGQGPEFLIYFQGTGAADDSGLPNDRFFAVRPEGSVSTLKIQRTERGDSAVYLCASSLAGLAGEETQYFGPGTRLLVL.

The J gene is TRBJ2-5, the V gene TRBV29-1, with D perhaps TRBD2 (5 bases). Germline CDR1 SQVTM, CDR2 ANQGSEA. This CDR3 contains 11 residues. V lost 7 bases and J 3 bases, leaving 9 bases between the germline ends. The CDR3 here is CSGGLEETQYF. The CDR3 bases are TGCAGCGGCGGACTTGAAGAGACCCAGTACTTC.

The chain joins TRBV29-1 to TRBJ1-1, with 9 bases that match TRBD1. Germline V gives CDR1 SQVTM, CDR2 ANQGSEA. CDR3 length: 14 amino acids. The trim removed 3 bases at V and 4 bases at J, leaving 6 bases unmatched. CDR3 loop: CSVDGLGQGTEAFF. The CDR3 DNA is TGCAGCGTTGACGGACTGGGACAGGGCACTGAAGCTTTCTTT.